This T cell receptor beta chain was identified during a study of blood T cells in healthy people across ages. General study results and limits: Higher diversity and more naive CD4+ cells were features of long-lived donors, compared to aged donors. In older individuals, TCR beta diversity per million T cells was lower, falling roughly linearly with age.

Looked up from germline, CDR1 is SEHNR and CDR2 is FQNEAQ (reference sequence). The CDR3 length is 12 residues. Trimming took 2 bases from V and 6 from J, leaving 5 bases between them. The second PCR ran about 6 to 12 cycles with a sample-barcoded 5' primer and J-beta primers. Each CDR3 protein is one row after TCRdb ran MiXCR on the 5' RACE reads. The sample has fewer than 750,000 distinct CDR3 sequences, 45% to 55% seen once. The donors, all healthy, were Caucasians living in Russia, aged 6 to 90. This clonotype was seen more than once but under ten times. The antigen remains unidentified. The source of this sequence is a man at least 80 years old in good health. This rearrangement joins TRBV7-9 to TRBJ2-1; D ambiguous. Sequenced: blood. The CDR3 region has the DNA TGTGCCAGCAGCTTAAGGCTCAATGAGCAGTTCTTC. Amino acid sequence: CASSLRLNEQFF.